Listed below are T cell receptor beta chains from one sample, sequenced in a study of cytomegalovirus exposure and HLA in healthy donors. Measured with immunoSEQ multiplex PCR; TCRdb has only the in-frame clones, and not every one. Among fewer than 250,000 clones listed, approximately 75% were seen once. Specimen: PBMCs. These receptors came from a young man in good health and CMV-seropositive. The CDR3 runs from the conserved cysteine through the conserved F or W. The D gene is left open where the match is weak. Where a row states a size, it is once, few, many or the class of an expanded clone; other rows omit it.

j_call: TRBJ1-1
clone_size: NA
v_call: TRBV7-2
d_call: NA
cdr3_nt: TGTGCCAGCAGCTTCTGGGGGCAGGGGAACACTGAAGCTTTCTTT
cdr3_aa: CASSFWGQGNTEAFF

j_call: TRBJ2-4
clone_size: few
v_call: TRBV7-2
d_call: TRBD1
cdr3_nt: TGTGCCAGCAGCCCCGACAGGGTCAGAAACATTCAGTACTTC
cdr3_aa: CASSPDRVRNIQYF

j_call: TRBJ2-2
clone_size: NA
v_call: TRBV28
d_call: NA
cdr3_nt: TGTGCCAGCAGCCTCCCTCTGGGGGGCGGGGAGCTGTTTTTT
cdr3_aa: CASSLPLGGGELFF

j_call: TRBJ2-7
clone_size: NA
v_call: TRBV4-1
d_call: NA
cdr3_nt: TGCGCCAGCAGCCTCGGGAACAGGGACTCCTACGAGCAGTACTTC
cdr3_aa: CASSLGNRDSYEQYF

j_call: TRBJ1-1
clone_size: few
v_call: TRBV25-1
d_call: NA
cdr3_nt: TGTGCCAGCAGTGGGACACTCCGGCGGGCTTTCTTT
cdr3_aa: CASSGTLRRAFF

j_call: TRBJ1-2
clone_size: NA
v_call: TRBV9
d_call: TRBD1
cdr3_nt: TGTGCCAGCAGCGTTTCAGGGGGACTTAACTATGGCTACACCTTC
cdr3_aa: CASSVSGGLNYGYTF

j_call: TRBJ2-7
clone_size: NA
v_call: TRBV9
d_call: TRBD2
cdr3_nt: TGTGCCAGCGGCCCCACTAGCGGGAGCGTCGAGCAGTACTTC
cdr3_aa: CASGPTSGSVEQYF

j_call: TRBJ2-3
clone_size: NA
v_call: TRBV27
d_call: TRBD2
cdr3_nt: TGTGCCAGCAGTTACAGCGGGAGGGCCGCAGATACGCAGTATTTT
cdr3_aa: CASSYSGRAADTQYF

j_call: TRBJ1-4
clone_size: NA
v_call: TRBV7-2
d_call: NA
cdr3_nt: TGTGCCAGCAGCTACAACAACAGGGTCCACGGGAAACTGTTTTTT
cdr3_aa: CASSYNNRVHGKLFF

j_call: TRBJ1-6
clone_size: NA
v_call: TRBV10-2
d_call: TRBD1
cdr3_nt: TGCGCCAGCAGGAAAGGGGGCCAGGGGGATTCACCCCTCCACTTT
cdr3_aa: CASRKGGQGDSPLHF

j_call: TRBJ2-7
clone_size: NA
v_call: TRBV5-5
d_call: TRBD1
cdr3_nt: TGTGCCAGCAGCTTTTCCGGACAGGGGGGATACGACTACGAGCAGTACTTC
cdr3_aa: CASSFSGQGGYDYEQYF

j_call: TRBJ2-2
clone_size: NA
v_call: TRBV18
d_call: NA
cdr3_nt: TGTGCCAGCTCACCGCCCAGATATTACACCGGGGAGCTGTTTTTT
cdr3_aa: CASSPPRYYTGELFF

j_call: TRBJ2-3
clone_size: few
v_call: TRBV15
d_call: NA
cdr3_nt: TGTGCCACCAGCAGGACAGCCACAGATACGCAGTATTTT
cdr3_aa: CATSRTATDTQYF

j_call: TRBJ1-2
clone_size: once
v_call: TRBV6-4
d_call: NA
cdr3_nt: TGTGCCAGCAGTGACTCGGTCGGTGGCTACACCTTC
cdr3_aa: CASSDSVGGYTF

j_call: TRBJ1-4
clone_size: NA
v_call: TRBV28
d_call: TRBD1
cdr3_nt: TGTGCCAGCAGCCCACCCGGGACAGGGGGACGCGGGGAAAAACTGTTTTTT
cdr3_aa: CASSPPGTGGRGEKLFF

j_call: TRBJ2-5
clone_size: NA
v_call: TRBV6-1
d_call: NA
cdr3_nt: TGTGCCAGCAGTGAAAGGCAGGGGAATCAAAAGACCCAGTACTTC
cdr3_aa: CASSERQGNQKTQYF

j_call: TRBJ2-5
clone_size: NA
v_call: TRBV7-2
d_call: TRBD1
cdr3_nt: TGTGCCAGCAGCTGGACTGGACAGGGGCAAGAGACCCAGTACTTC
cdr3_aa: CASSWTGQGQETQYF

j_call: TRBJ2-5
clone_size: once
v_call: TRBV10-3
d_call: NA
cdr3_nt: TGTGCCATCAGTTCCCTTAATGAAGAGACCCAGTACTTC
cdr3_aa: CAISSLNEETQYF

j_call: TRBJ2-1
clone_size: NA
v_call: TRBV6-1
d_call: TRBD2
cdr3_nt: TGTGCCAGCAGCGCTCCAAGCGGGAGGGCCGGTGAGCAGTTCTTC
cdr3_aa: CASSAPSGRAGEQFF

j_call: TRBJ1-5
clone_size: NA
v_call: TRBV30
d_call: NA
cdr3_nt: TGTGCCTGGAGTCCAGGGATTGGGCAGCCCCAGCATTTT
cdr3_aa: CAWSPGIGQPQHF

j_call: TRBJ2-7
clone_size: NA
v_call: TRBV6-1
d_call: TRBD1
cdr3_nt: TGTGCCAGCGGAACAGGGGGTTACGGCTACGAGCAGTACTTC
cdr3_aa: CASGTGGYGYEQYF

j_call: TRBJ1-6
clone_size: NA
v_call: TRBV7-6
d_call: NA
cdr3_nt: TGTGCCAGCAGCCTTGGGACAACCGGAAATTCACCCCTCCACTTT
cdr3_aa: CASSLGTTGNSPLHF

j_call: TRBJ2-7
clone_size: NA
v_call: TRBV9
d_call: TRBD2
cdr3_nt: TGTGCCAGCAGCGTAATTGGGACTAGCGTCGACGAGCAGTACTTC
cdr3_aa: CASSVIGTSVDEQYF

j_call: TRBJ1-3
clone_size: NA
v_call: TRBV29-1
d_call: NA
cdr3_nt: TGCAGCGTTGACGGTGAGGGAGCCGGAAACACCATATATTTT
cdr3_aa: CSVDGEGAGNTIYF

j_call: TRBJ2-1
clone_size: NA
v_call: TRBV5-6
d_call: TRBD1
cdr3_nt: TGTGCCAGCAGCACCCTTGGAGGGACAGGGGCTATCGATGAGCAGTTCTTC
cdr3_aa: CASSTLGGTGAIDEQFF

j_call: TRBJ1-1
clone_size: NA
v_call: TRBV27
d_call: NA
cdr3_nt: TGTGCCAGCAGTTTTTCCAGGGTGGGCACTGAAGCTTTCTTT
cdr3_aa: CASSFSRVGTEAFF

j_call: TRBJ2-3
clone_size: NA
v_call: TRBV5-1
d_call: TRBD2
cdr3_nt: TGCGCCAGCAGCCTTGGTCCTAGCGGGGGGCTTAGCACAGATACGCAGTATTTT
cdr3_aa: CASSLGPSGGLSTDTQYF

j_call: TRBJ2-2
clone_size: NA
v_call: TRBV5-1
d_call: NA
cdr3_nt: TGCGCCAGCAGCCCGAGACCCGGTCGGGCCGGGGAGCTGTTTTTT
cdr3_aa: CASSPRPGRAGELFF

j_call: TRBJ2-7
clone_size: NA
v_call: TRBV6-5
d_call: TRBD2
cdr3_nt: TGTGCCAGCAGTTACTCGATCGGGGGGGACTCCTACGAGCAGTACTTC
cdr3_aa: CASSYSIGGDSYEQYF

j_call: TRBJ1-1
clone_size: NA
v_call: TRBV28
d_call: NA
cdr3_nt: TGTGCCAGCAGTTTATATCCGGGCAGGGCGAACACTGAAGCTTTCTTT
cdr3_aa: CASSLYPGRANTEAFF

j_call: TRBJ2-7
clone_size: once
v_call: TRBV28
d_call: NA
cdr3_nt: TGTGCCAGCAGTTACACTACCTCCTACGAGCAGTACTTC
cdr3_aa: CASSYTTSYEQYF

j_call: TRBJ2-7
clone_size: NA
v_call: TRBV7-2
d_call: TRBD2
cdr3_nt: TGTGCCAGCAGCCCTCGGACTAGTTTTCAGTACTTC
cdr3_aa: CASSPRTSFQYF

j_call: TRBJ1-1
clone_size: few
v_call: TRBV15
d_call: TRBD1
cdr3_nt: TGTGCCACCAGCGGGGGACAGGGGGCGACTGAAGCTTTCTTT
cdr3_aa: CATSGGQGATEAFF

j_call: TRBJ2-7
clone_size: NA
v_call: TRBV5-8
d_call: NA
cdr3_nt: TGTGCCAGCAGCCCCATCGAGGCCTACGAGCAGTACTTC
cdr3_aa: CASSPIEAYEQYF

j_call: TRBJ1-4
clone_size: NA
v_call: TRBV10-3
d_call: TRBD1
cdr3_nt: TGTGCCATAGGGACAGGGGGCACTAATGAAAAACTGTTTTTT
cdr3_aa: CAIGTGGTNEKLFF

j_call: TRBJ2-7
clone_size: NA
v_call: TRBV6-4
d_call: NA
cdr3_nt: TGTGCCAGCTCCACCTACGAGCAGTACTTC
cdr3_aa: CASSTYEQYF

j_call: TRBJ2-7
clone_size: NA
v_call: TRBV7-2
d_call: NA
cdr3_nt: TGTGCCAGCAGCTTAGCGCTAGGTCGGTCCACCTACGAGCAGTACTTC
cdr3_aa: CASSLALGRSTYEQYF

j_call: TRBJ1-1
clone_size: few
v_call: TRBV9
d_call: TRBD1
cdr3_nt: TGTGCCAGCAGCCCCACCTACGGACAGGCGAGTTCTGAAGCTTTCTTT
cdr3_aa: CASSPTYGQASSEAFF

j_call: TRBJ1-1
clone_size: NA
v_call: TRBV25-1
d_call: TRBD1
cdr3_nt: TGTGCCAGCAGTAGGACAGGGTTGGACACTGAAGCTTTCTTT
cdr3_aa: CASSRTGLDTEAFF

j_call: TRBJ1-1
clone_size: NA
v_call: TRBV5-4
d_call: TRBD1
cdr3_nt: TGTGCCAGCAGCTTAACAGGGGGCGATGAAGCTTTCTTT
cdr3_aa: CASSLTGGDEAFF

j_call: TRBJ2-5
clone_size: once
v_call: TRBV7-8
d_call: NA
cdr3_nt: TGTGCCAGCAGCTTTTGGGAGGCGGCGGAGACCCAGTACTTC
cdr3_aa: CASSFWEAAETQYF

j_call: TRBJ2-7
clone_size: few
v_call: TRBV5-8
d_call: NA
cdr3_nt: TGTGCCAGCAGCTTGGATGGGGCAAGTCCCTACGAGCAGTACTTC
cdr3_aa: CASSLDGASPYEQYF

j_call: TRBJ2-2
clone_size: once
v_call: TRBV4-1
d_call: TRBD1
cdr3_nt: TGCGCCAGCAGCCGGCAGGGGGACACCGGGGAGCTGTTTTTT
cdr3_aa: CASSRQGDTGELFF

j_call: TRBJ2-5
clone_size: few
v_call: TRBV5-1
d_call: NA
cdr3_nt: TGCGCCAGCAGCGGAGCCTCCACGACTGAAGAGCAGTACTTC
cdr3_aa: CASSGASTTEEQYF

j_call: TRBJ2-2
clone_size: NA
v_call: TRBV11-3
d_call: NA
cdr3_nt: TGTGCCAGCAGCTTAGATAGCGGATGGGGTACCGGGGAGCTGTTTTTT
cdr3_aa: CASSLDSGWGTGELFF

j_call: TRBJ2-7
clone_size: NA
v_call: TRBV28
d_call: NA
cdr3_nt: TGTGCCAGCATCCACCGGGACACCTCCTACGAGCAGTACTTC
cdr3_aa: CASIHRDTSYEQYF

j_call: TRBJ2-1
clone_size: once
v_call: TRBV5-8
d_call: NA
cdr3_nt: TGTGCCAGCAGCGGCCGACAGATCCTCTCCTACAATGAGCAGTTCTTC
cdr3_aa: CASSGRQILSYNEQFF

j_call: TRBJ2-1
clone_size: NA
v_call: TRBV28
d_call: TRBD2
cdr3_nt: TGTGCCAGCAGCGTCCCCGGGACTAGTTTGGGGCATGAGCAGTTCTTC
cdr3_aa: CASSVPGTSLGHEQFF

j_call: TRBJ2-3
clone_size: once
v_call: TRBV7-9
d_call: NA
cdr3_nt: TGTTCCAGCAGAAAGGGGTTAGGAGATACGCAGTATTTT
cdr3_aa: CSSRKGLGDTQYF

j_call: TRBJ2-7
clone_size: NA
v_call: TRBV7-9
d_call: TRBD2
cdr3_nt: TGTTCCAGCAGCCCGGGAGGGCGGGGCTACGAGCAGTACTTC
cdr3_aa: CSSSPGGRGYEQYF

j_call: TRBJ2-3
clone_size: few
v_call: TRBV9
d_call: NA
cdr3_nt: TGTGCCAGCAGGAGAGGAGGCACAGATACGCAGTATTTT
cdr3_aa: CASRRGGTDTQYF

j_call: TRBJ2-1
clone_size: NA
v_call: TRBV7-3
d_call: NA
cdr3_nt: TGTGCCAGCAGCTTAGGTGGTCCCGGGAATGAGCAGTTCTTC
cdr3_aa: CASSLGGPGNEQFF

j_call: TRBJ2-2
clone_size: NA
v_call: TRBV25-1
d_call: TRBD1
cdr3_nt: TGTGCCAGCAGGACAGGGTCGAACACCGGGGAGCTGTTTTTT
cdr3_aa: CASRTGSNTGELFF

j_call: TRBJ2-2
clone_size: NA
v_call: TRBV7-9
d_call: NA
cdr3_nt: TGTGCCAGCAGTCTCCGGGGGACCGGGGAGCTGTTTTTT
cdr3_aa: CASSLRGTGELFF

j_call: TRBJ2-4
clone_size: once
v_call: TRBV29-1
d_call: NA
cdr3_nt: TGCAGCGTTGTAGGGGTTGGGGCAGCTAACCAAAACATTCAGTACTTC
cdr3_aa: CSVVGVGAANQNIQYF

j_call: TRBJ2-7
clone_size: NA
v_call: TRBV5-1
d_call: TRBD1
cdr3_nt: TGCGCCAGCAGCACCCGACAGGGTTCCGAGCAGTACTTC
cdr3_aa: CASSTRQGSEQYF

j_call: TRBJ1-5
clone_size: NA
v_call: TRBV28
d_call: NA
cdr3_nt: TGTGCCAGCAGTTTATCGGGATGGGAGGCCCCCGCGAGCAATCAGCCCCAGCATTTT
cdr3_aa: CASSLSGWEAPASNQPQHF

j_call: TRBJ1-3
clone_size: NA
v_call: TRBV18
d_call: NA
cdr3_nt: TGTGCCAGCTCACCCTTCCTGGACAGCTCTGGAAACACCATATATTTT
cdr3_aa: CASSPFLDSSGNTIYF

j_call: TRBJ2-3
clone_size: NA
v_call: TRBV18
d_call: NA
cdr3_nt: TGTGCCAGCTCACCACCAGGACTGACTCGTAGTACGCAGTATTTT
cdr3_aa: CASSPPGLTRSTQYF

j_call: TRBJ2-5
clone_size: few
v_call: TRBV18
d_call: NA
cdr3_nt: TGTGCCAGCTCACCACCTCTGCGGACATCGCAAGAGACCCAGTACTTC
cdr3_aa: CASSPPLRTSQETQYF